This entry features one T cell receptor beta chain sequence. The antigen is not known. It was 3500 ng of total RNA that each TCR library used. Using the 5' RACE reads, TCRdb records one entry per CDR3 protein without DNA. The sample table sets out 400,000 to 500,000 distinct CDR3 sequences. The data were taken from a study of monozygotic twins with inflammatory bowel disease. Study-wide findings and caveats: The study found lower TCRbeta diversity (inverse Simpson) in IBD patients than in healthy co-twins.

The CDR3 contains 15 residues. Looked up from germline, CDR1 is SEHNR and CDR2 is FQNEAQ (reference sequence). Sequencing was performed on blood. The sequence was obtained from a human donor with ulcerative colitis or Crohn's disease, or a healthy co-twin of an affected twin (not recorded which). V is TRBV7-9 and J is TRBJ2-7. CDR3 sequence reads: CASSLGEYSSYEQYF.